The 3 T cell receptor beta chains in this list originate from one sample, sequenced in a study of T cell responses to AZD1222 COVID-19 vaccine. The table came from immunoSEQ multiplex PCR; TCRdb's copy has only in-frame clones and leaves some out. The sample yields 100,000 to 130,000 clones, around 92% seen once. The material was peripheral blood, obtained 28 days after the second AZD1222 dose. The receptors derive from an adult who received the AZD1222 COVID-19 vaccine.

This chain links TRBV6-2 or TRBV6-3 with TRBJ1-5; D is ambiguous. Germline V gives CDR1 MNHEY, CDR2 SVGEGT. The CDR3 totals 17 residues. With 2 bases removed from V and 2 bases from J, the gap between germline ends came to 16 bases. The CDR3 loop reads CASSYRAPRWGNQPQHF. DNA of the CDR3: TGTGCCAGCAGTTACCGGGCCCCCCGGTGGGGCAATCAGCCCCAGCATTTT.

The chain joins TRBV27 to TRBJ2-5, with TRBD2 identical over 11 bases. With V trimmed by 2 bases and J by 1 base, 3 bases remained unmatched. The CDR3 loop spans 16 amino acids. Germline V CDR1 and CDR2: MNHEY, SMNVEV (reference sequence). For the CDR3, the DNA is TGTGCCAGCAGTTTAACTAGCGGGAGAGGCCAAGAGACCCAGTACTTC. Translated: CASSLTSGRGQETQYF.

The V call is TRBV5-1, the J call TRBJ2-7, with no clear D. The CDR3 has 14 amino acids. V lost 0 bases and J 0 bases, leaving 7 bases between the germline ends. The germline gives CDR1 SGHRS, CDR2 YFSETQ. CDR3 region: CASSLAGVSYEQYF. The DNA for the CDR3 is TGCGCCAGCAGCTTGGCTGGGGTCTCCTACGAGCAGTACTTC. Complete variable domain (other parts from reference TRBV5-1 and TRBJ2-7): KAGVTQTPRYLIKTRGQQVTLSCSPISGHRSVSWYQQTPGQGLQFLFEYFSETQRNKGNFPGRFSGRQFSNSRSEMNVSTLELGDSALYLCASSLAGVSYEQYFGPGTRLTVT.